The next 25 T cell receptor beta chains were all read from a single sample in a study of T cell therapy after organ transplantation. Which antigens these TCRs recognize remains unknown. Time point specified: 20-29 weeks after completion of therapy. TCRdb keeps only in-frame clones here, not all; method: immunoSEQ multiplex PCR. Of some 2,000 clones in the sample, 74% are singletons; the top ten hold about 27%. This sample comprised CD8+ T cells from blood, obtained after autologous CMV-specific T cell therapy. Receptors were obtained from a human patient who had received a solid organ transplant and had CMV disease. Some T cells may originate from the graft donor.

This clone was seen more than once but under ten times. The junction departs from germline at one end; a sequencing error may be responsible. The chain couples TRBV6-5 to TRBJ1-2; no clear D gene. The CDR3 sequence is 12 residues long. Germline V CDR1 and CDR2: MNHEY, SVGAGI. The DNA for the CDR3 is TGTGCCATCAGTGAGGCCCAGGACGGCTACACCTTC. Protein: CAISEAQDGYTF.

The genes are TRBV9 and TRBJ2-1; the D call may be TRBD1 or TRBD2 (5 bases each). CDR1 is SGDLS, CDR2 YYNGEE, per germline. The CDR3 loop spans 16 amino acids. V lost 2 bases, J lost 0 bases, and 12 bases lay in between. The CDR3 coding sequence is TGTGCCAGCAGCGTGGCCGGGACGAGCTCCTACAATGAGCAGTTCTTC. It encodes CASSVAGTSSYNEQFF.

Only one count was recorded for this clone. This sequence joins TRBV6-5 and TRBJ2-2, with D hard to call. Trimming shortened V by 1 base and J by 4 bases, and 13 bases separated the two germline ends. The CDR3 consists of 16 residues. CDR1 is MNHEY and CDR2 is SVGAGI in the germline V gene. CDR3 in amino acids: CASSYFRTVGTGELFF. CDR3 DNA sequence: TGTGCCAGCAGTTACTTCCGTACAGTCGGCACCGGGGAGCTGTTTTTT.

This chain connects TRBV27 to TRBJ1-1; D might be TRBD1 (6 bases). CDR1 and CDR2 from the germline V gene are MNHEY and SMNVEV (reference sequence). CDR3 length: 13 amino acids. The V gene lost 5 bases and the J gene lost 1 base, with 8 bases spanning the gap. CDR3 in DNA: TGTGCCAGCAGTACGACAGGGAACACTGAAGCTTTCTTT. Translating it yields CASSTTGNTEAFF.

The chain combines TRBV19 with TRBJ2-1; 9 nucleotides line up with TRBD2. V was clipped by 9 bases and J by 0 bases; unmatched bases: 18. This CDR3 contains 19 residues. Germline V gene data show CDR1 as LNHDA and CDR2 as SQIVND (reference sequence). The CDR3 loop reads CARSPVKAGGPSSYNEQFF. CDR3 DNA sequence: TGTGCCAGGTCCCCGGTTAAGGCGGGAGGGCCGAGCTCCTACAATGAGCAGTTCTTC.

This sequence joins TRBV6-5 and TRBJ1-1; no clear D. Germline V gene sequence: CDR1 MNHEY, CDR2 SVGAGI. CDR3 length equals 13 residues. V shed 5 bases and J shed 1 base, with 8 bases lying between them. The DNA of the CDR3 is TGTGCCAGCAGTGTACAGCCGAACACTGAAGCTTTCTTT. Its translation: CASSVQPNTEAFF.

The J gene is TRBJ2-3, the V gene TRBV19; TRBD1 is a possible D gene (6 bases). The CDR3 loop spans 16 amino acids. V shed 6 bases and J shed 1 base, with 17 bases lying between them. The germline gives CDR1 LNHDA, CDR2 SQIVND (reference sequence). CDR3 region: CASSQGRGVRTDTQYF. In DNA form, the CDR3 reads TGTGCCAGTAGCCAGGGGAGAGGGGTACGCACAGATACGCAGTATTTT.

This chain connects TRBV19 to TRBJ1-3; no reliable D call. CDR1 and CDR2 (germline): LNHDA, SQIVND (reference sequence). V was clipped by 3 bases and J by 0 bases, with 9 bases between them. This CDR3 has 15 residues. The DNA of the CDR3 is TGTGCCAGTAGTATGGGCCAGCACTCTGGAAACACCATATATTTT. Translated: CASSMGQHSGNTIYF.

Only one count was recorded for this clone. V gene TRBV19 combines with J gene TRBJ2-7, with TRBD2 matching 7 bases. From germline, CDR1 is LNHDA and CDR2 SQIVND (reference sequence). The CDR3 loop spans 13 amino acids. J lost 3 bases, V lost 7 bases, and 6 bases had no gene match. For the CDR3, the DNA is TGTGCCAGTAAGCCAGCGGGAAACTACGAGCAGTACTTC. Its translation: CASKPAGNYEQYF.

The V and J genes are TRBV5-8 and TRBJ1-5; TRBD1 aligns across 7 bases. The V and J ends lost 4 bases and 1 base, in that order; junction bases with no gene match: 5. This CDR3 region has 15 residues. Germline V CDR1 and CDR2: SGHTS, YDEGEE. The CDR3 here is CASSIQGYSNQPQHF. The CDR3 region has the DNA TGTGCCAGCAGCATACAGGGGTACAGCAATCAGCCCCAGCATTTT.

This rearrangement joins TRBV7-8 to TRBJ2-7, with 12 bases fitting TRBD2. CDR3 length: 15 residues. Per germline, CDR1 SGHVS and CDR2 FQNEAQ. With V trimmed by 5 bases and J by 4 bases, 6 bases remained unmatched. CDR3 coding DNA: TGTGCCAGCAGCAAATCAGGACTAGCGGGATACGAGCAGTACTTC. It yields the protein CASSKSGLAGYEQYF.

The rearrangement joins TRBV6-6 to TRBJ2-1, with D possibly matching TRBD2 (5 bases). Germline loops: CDR1 MNHNY, CDR2 SVGAGI (reference sequence). Trimming cost V 5 bases and J 4 bases, with 12 bases left between them. This CDR3 comprises 14 residues. The CDR3 coding sequence is TGTGCCAGCAGTCCCTCCCGGACTTACAATGAGCAGTTCTTC. It encodes CASSPSRTYNEQFF.

This clone showed up just once. J is TRBJ2-7 and V is TRBV5-8, with 8 nucleotides matching TRBD1. With 4 bases clipped from V and 3 bases from J, the junction kept 6 bases outside the gene matches. The CDR3 has 14 residues. From germline, CDR1 is SGHTS and CDR2 YDEGEE. The CDR3: CASSPQGAVYEQYF. The DNA for the CDR3 is TGTGCCAGCAGCCCCCAGGGGGCTGTCTACGAGCAGTACTTC.

The chain couples TRBV7-2 to TRBJ2-7; D is unresolved. The CDR3 covers 15 residues. The germline gives CDR1 SGHTA, CDR2 FQGNSA. Trimming took 2 bases from V and 2 from J, leaving 13 bases between them. DNA for the CDR3: TGTGCCAGCAGCTTAAATATGGCAGGACCCTACGAGCAGTACTTC. This encodes CASSLNMAGPYEQYF. Full variable domain (remainder filled in from reference TRBV7-2 and TRBJ2-7): GAGVSQSPSNKVTEKGKDVELRCDPISGHTALYWYRQSLGQGLEFLIYFQGNSAPDKSGLPSDRFSAERTGGSVSTLTIQRTQQEDSAVYLCASSLNMAGPYEQYFGPGTRLTVT.

This clone qualifies as large. The chain employs TRBV7-6 and TRBJ2-7; the match to TRBD2 covers 8 bases. Germline-derived CDR1 and CDR2 are SGHVS and FNYEAQ. This CDR3 has 17 amino acids. The junction had 15 bases not matched to a gene; V was cut back by 5 bases and J by 3 bases. The CDR3, as DNA: TGTGCCAGCAGCCCAACAGGGTTTGTAGCGGGGAGCTACGAGCAGTACTTC. It is translated as CASSPTGFVAGSYEQYF. Using reference TRBV7-6 and TRBJ2-7 for the parts outside the CDR3, the full variable domain is GAGVSQSPRYKVTKRGQDVALRCDPISGHVSLYWYRQALGQGPEFLTYFNYEAQQDKSGLPNDRFSAERPEGSISTLTIQRTEQRDSAMYRCASSPTGFVAGSYEQYFGPGTRLTVT.

The J gene is TRBJ1-2, the V gene TRBV7-6, with D perhaps matching TRBD1 (5 bases). CDR3 length: 13 amino acids. From germline, CDR1 is SGHVS and CDR2 FNYEAQ. V lost 3 bases and J lost 2, with 7 bases in between. The CDR3 sequence is CASSLGGNYGYTF. CDR3 bases: TGTGCCAGCAGCTTGGGGGGAAACTATGGCTACACCTTC.

The V call is TRBV6-1, the J call TRBJ2-1, with D possibly being TRBD1 (5 bases). The CDR3 is 15 amino acids. Looked up from germline, CDR1 is MNHNS and CDR2 is SASEGT. V lost 8 bases, J lost 2 bases, and 16 bases lay in between. This CDR3 is CASGNQETAYNEQFF. CDR3 in DNA: TGTGCCAGCGGAAACCAGGAGACAGCCTACAATGAGCAGTTCTTC.

V is TRBV6-5 and J is TRBJ2-7; TRBD2 matches 10 bases. This CDR3 is 14 amino acids long. Unmatched junction bases numbered 8, after V lost 6 bases and J lost 6 bases. Germline V gene sequence: CDR1 MNHEY, CDR2 SVGAGI. The CDR3 sequence: CASSSRGLALEQYF. CDR3 DNA sequence: TGTGCCAGCAGCTCAAGGGGACTAGCGCTCGAGCAGTACTTC.

The chain joins TRBV6-5 to TRBJ2-1, with D tentatively TRBD2 (5 bases). Trimming pared 4 bases from V and 0 bases from J, leaving 10 bases between. The CDR3 totals 15 residues. Germline CDR1 reads MNHEY; CDR2 reads SVGAGI. This chain's CDR3 is CASSWTGSSYNEQFF. As DNA, the CDR3 is TGTGCCAGCAGTTGGACGGGGAGCTCCTACAATGAGCAGTTCTTC.

V is TRBV4-2 and J is TRBJ1-5, with a tentative D call TRBD1 (6 bases). Trimming took off 4 bases at V and 0 bases at J, with 10 bases between the two ends. This CDR3 region has 15 residues. CDR1 and CDR2 (germline): LGHNA, YNFKEQ. The chain's CDR3 is CASSLQGYSNQPQHF. The CDR3 DNA sequence: TGTGCCAGCAGCCTTCAGGGGTATAGCAATCAGCCCCAGCATTTT.

This clone was seen only once. In DNA, the CDR3 is TGTGCCAGCAGTCTACGACTAGCGGGAGAGGATGAGCAGTTCTTC. Translating gives CASSLRLAGEDEQFF. This chain joins TRBV28 and TRBJ2-1; TRBD2 aligns across 12 bases. CDR3 length equals 15 residues. Germline CDR1 reads MDHEN; CDR2 reads SYDVKM. The V gene end was trimmed by 5 bases and the J gene end by 8 bases; junction bases not matched to a gene: 7. Full variable domain (missing parts from reference TRBV28 and TRBJ2-1): DVKVTQSSRYLVKRTGEKVFLECVQDMDHENMFWYRQDPGLGLRLIYFSYDVKMKEKGDIPEGYSVSREKKERFSLILESASTNQTSMYLCASSLRLAGEDEQFFGPGTRLTVL.

This clone was detected only a few times. The chain is built from TRBV7-3 and TRBJ2-5, with 9 bases lining up with TRBD2. Losses at the gene ends were 1 base for V and 4 bases for J; bases not matched to a gene: 7. The V gene's germline CDR1 is SGHTA and CDR2 FQGTGA. The CDR3 is made up of 16 amino acids. Written as DNA, the CDR3 is TGTGCCAGCAGCTTAAGCGGGAGGGCCTGGGCAGAGACCCAGTACTTC. Translation: CASSLSGRAWAETQYF.

The rearrangement uses TRBV4-1 and TRBJ2-7, with D unresolved. Germline assignment: CDR1 MGHRA and CDR2 YSYEKL. V lost 6 bases to trimming and J lost 3 bases, with 18 bases between them. This CDR3 has 15 amino acids. CDR3 in amino acids: CASRVQDRANYEQYF. The CDR3 nucleotides are TGCGCCAGCAGGGTTCAGGACCGGGCCAACTACGAGCAGTACTTC.

J is TRBJ2-2 and V is TRBV7-9, with D tentatively TRBD1 or TRBD2 (5 bases each). V was clipped by 2 bases and J by 3 bases, with 10 bases between them. The CDR3 has 15 residues. Germline V CDR1 and CDR2: SEHNR, FQNEAQ (reference sequence). The CDR3 nucleotides read TGTGCCAGCAGCTTAAACTTGGGGGACACCGGGGAGCTGTTTTTT. This translates into CASSLNLGDTGELFF.

This chain joins TRBV7-9 and TRBJ2-5; D may correspond to TRBD1 or TRBD2 (5 bases each). Trimming pared 2 bases from V and 1 base from J, leaving 23 bases between. The CDR3 has 19 amino acids. Looked up from germline, CDR1 is SEHNR and CDR2 is FQNEAQ (reference sequence). CDR3 in DNA: TGTGCCAGCAGCTTATCGGAGTGGGGGAAGGGCCACTTCCAAGAGACCCAGTACTTC. Its protein product is CASSLSEWGKGHFQETQYF.